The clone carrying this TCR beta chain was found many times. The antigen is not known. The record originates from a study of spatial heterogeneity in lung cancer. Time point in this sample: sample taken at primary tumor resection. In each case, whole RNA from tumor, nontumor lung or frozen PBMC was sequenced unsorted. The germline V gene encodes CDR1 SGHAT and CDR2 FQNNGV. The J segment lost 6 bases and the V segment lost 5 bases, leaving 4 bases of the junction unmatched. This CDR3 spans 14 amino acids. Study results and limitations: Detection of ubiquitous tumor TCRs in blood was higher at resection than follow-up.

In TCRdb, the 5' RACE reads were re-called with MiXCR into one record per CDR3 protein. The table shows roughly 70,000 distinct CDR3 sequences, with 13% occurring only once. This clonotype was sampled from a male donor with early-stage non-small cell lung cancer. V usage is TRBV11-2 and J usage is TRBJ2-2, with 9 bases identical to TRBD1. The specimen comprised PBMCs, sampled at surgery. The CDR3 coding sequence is TGTGCCAGCAGCCGGGACAGGGTATCCGGGGAGCTGTTTTTT. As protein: CASSRDRVSGELFF.